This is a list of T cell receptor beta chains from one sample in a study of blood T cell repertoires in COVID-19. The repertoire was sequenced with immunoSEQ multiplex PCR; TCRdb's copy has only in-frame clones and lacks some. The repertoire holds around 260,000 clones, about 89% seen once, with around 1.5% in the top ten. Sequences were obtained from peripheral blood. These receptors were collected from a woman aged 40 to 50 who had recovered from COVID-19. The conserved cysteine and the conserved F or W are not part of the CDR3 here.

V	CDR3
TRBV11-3	ASSAGTEETQY
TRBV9	ASSAPRMGGYT
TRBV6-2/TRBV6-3	ASSYGPPVKETQY
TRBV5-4	ASNSRSGQGDKEQF
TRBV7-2	ASGLAGRTEAF
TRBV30	AWSGGGIQPQH
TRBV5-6	ASSLEYLQGNGYT
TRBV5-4	ASSLAYRNTEAF
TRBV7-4	ASSQPGTGAYEQY
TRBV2	ASSVTLLSGGYT
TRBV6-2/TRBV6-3	ASSYTGGPGNTIY
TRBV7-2	ASSLAGRGKTQY
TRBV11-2	ASRPKQVEEAF
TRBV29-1	SVADSRNTEAF
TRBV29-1	SVDRYRDYGYT
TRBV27	ASSPSLGTGPYEQY
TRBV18	ASSHMTSTGELF
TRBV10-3	AISEGVRYGYT
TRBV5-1	ASSSISPSYNEQF